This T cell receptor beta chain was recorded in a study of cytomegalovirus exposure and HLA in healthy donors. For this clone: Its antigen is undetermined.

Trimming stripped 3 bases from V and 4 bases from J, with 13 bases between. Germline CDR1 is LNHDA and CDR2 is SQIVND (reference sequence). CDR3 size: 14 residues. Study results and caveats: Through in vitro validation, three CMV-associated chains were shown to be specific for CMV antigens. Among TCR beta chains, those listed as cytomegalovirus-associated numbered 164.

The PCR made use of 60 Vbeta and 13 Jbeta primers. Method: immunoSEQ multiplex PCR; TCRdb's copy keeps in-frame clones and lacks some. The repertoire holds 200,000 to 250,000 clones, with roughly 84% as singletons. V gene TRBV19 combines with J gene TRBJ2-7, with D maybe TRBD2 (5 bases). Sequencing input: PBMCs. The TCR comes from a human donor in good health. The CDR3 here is CASSMREYPYEQYF. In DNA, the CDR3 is TGTGCCAGTAGTATGAGGGAGTATCCATACGAGCAGTACTTC.